This T cell receptor (beta chain) was obtained from a study of blood T cell repertoires in COVID-19. As for the study in general: Samples taken during acute and convalescent COVID-19 were collected in the United States, Italy and Spain. PBMCs, B-cell-depleted T cells, or T cells were the source of the cDNA or gDNA that made up the material.

As processed by the authors: For nucleated cells, counts were estimated from reference gene primer amplification. Clones were read by immunoSEQ multiplex PCR, and TCRdb kept only the in-frame ones, dropping some. That table furnishes V, J and clone size, whereas the DNA furnished D and trimming. The table lists approximately 230,000 clones, about 91% of them singletons, with 1.2% to 1.5% in the top ten. The sample holds one count of this clone. CDR3 length: 19 residues. Germline V gene lookup returns CDR1 SGHKS and CDR2 YYEKEE (reference sequence). V was shortened by 1 base and J by 1 base, with 21 bases between the two germline ends.

The chain is built from TRBV5-5 and TRBJ1-5, with a tentative D call TRBD1 (5 bases). The sequenced sample was peripheral blood. This TCR came from a man older than 75 with acute or convalescent COVID-19. CDR3: CASSLRGVGGVGSNQPQHF. CDR3 coding DNA: TGTGCCAGCAGCTTGCGGGGGGTAGGAGGGGTCGGCAGCAATCAGCCCCAGCATTTT.